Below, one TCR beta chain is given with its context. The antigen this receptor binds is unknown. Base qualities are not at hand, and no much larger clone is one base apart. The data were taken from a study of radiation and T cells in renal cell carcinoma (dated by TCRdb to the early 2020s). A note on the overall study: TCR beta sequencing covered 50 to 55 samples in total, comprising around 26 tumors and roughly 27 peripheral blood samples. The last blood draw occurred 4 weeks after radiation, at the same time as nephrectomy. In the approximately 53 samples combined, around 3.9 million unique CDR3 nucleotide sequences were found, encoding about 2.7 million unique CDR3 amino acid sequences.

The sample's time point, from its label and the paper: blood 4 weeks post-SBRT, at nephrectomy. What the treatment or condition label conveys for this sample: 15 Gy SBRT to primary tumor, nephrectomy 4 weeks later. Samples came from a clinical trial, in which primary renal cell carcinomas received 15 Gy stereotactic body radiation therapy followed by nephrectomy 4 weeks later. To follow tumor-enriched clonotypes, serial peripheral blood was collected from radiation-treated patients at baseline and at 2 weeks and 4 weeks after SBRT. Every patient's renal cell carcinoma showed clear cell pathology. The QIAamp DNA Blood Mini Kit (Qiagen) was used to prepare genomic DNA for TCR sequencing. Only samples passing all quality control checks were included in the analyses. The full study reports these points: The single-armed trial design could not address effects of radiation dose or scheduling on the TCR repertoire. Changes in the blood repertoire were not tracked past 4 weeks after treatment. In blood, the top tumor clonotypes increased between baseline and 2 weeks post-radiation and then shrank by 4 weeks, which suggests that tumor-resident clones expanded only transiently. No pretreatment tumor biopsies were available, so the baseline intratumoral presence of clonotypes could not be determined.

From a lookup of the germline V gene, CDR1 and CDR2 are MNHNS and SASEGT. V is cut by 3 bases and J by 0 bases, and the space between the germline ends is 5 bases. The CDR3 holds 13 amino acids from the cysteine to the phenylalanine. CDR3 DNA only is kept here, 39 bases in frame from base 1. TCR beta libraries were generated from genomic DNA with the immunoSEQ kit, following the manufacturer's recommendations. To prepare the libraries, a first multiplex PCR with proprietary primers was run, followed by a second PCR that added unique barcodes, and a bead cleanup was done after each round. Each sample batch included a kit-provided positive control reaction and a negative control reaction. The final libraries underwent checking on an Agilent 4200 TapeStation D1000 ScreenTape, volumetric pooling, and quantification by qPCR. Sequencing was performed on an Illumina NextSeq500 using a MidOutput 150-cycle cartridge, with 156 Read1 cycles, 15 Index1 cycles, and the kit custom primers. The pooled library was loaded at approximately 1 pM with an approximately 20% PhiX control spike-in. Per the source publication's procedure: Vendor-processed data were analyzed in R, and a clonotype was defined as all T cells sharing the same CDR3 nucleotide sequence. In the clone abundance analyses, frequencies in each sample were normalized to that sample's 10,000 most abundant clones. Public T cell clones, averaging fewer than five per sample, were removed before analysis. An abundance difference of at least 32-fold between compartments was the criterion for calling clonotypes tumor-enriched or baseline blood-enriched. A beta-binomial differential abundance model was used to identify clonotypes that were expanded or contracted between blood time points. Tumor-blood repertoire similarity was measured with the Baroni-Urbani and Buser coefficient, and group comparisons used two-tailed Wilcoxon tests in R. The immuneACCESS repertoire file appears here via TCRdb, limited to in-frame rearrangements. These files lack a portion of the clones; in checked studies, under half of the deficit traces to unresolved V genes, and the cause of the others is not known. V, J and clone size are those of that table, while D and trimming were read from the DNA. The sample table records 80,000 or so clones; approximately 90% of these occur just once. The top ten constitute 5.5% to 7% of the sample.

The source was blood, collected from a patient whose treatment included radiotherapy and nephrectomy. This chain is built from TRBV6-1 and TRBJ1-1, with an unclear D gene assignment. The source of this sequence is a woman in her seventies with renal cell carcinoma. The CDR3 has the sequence CASSEILNTEAFF. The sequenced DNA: TGTGCCAGCAGTGAGATACTGAACACTGAAGCTTTCTTT.